This record looks at one T cell receptor beta chain sequence and its context. This sample was taken from a study of control samples from healthy donors and cancer patients. CDR1 and CDR2 (germline): ENHRY, SYGVKD. Trimming took off 4 bases at V and 10 bases at J, with 13 bases between the two ends. This CDR3 has 12 residues. Generated by immunoSEQ multiplex PCR, the TCRdb table keeps only in-frame clones and is missing some. The profile shows 150,000 to 200,000 clones, 85% to 90% of them singletons. V is TRBV10-3 and J is TRBJ1-2; D uncertain. The sample consisted of blood. This sequence was found in a woman between 50 and 59 years old in good health. This chain's CDR3 is CAISAMGRDYTF. CDR3 nucleotide sequence: TGTGCCATCAGTGCTATGGGTAGGGACTACACCTTC.